This is a list of T cell receptor beta chains from one sample in a study of T cell responses to AZD1222 COVID-19 vaccine. Clones were read by immunoSEQ multiplex PCR, and TCRdb kept only the in-frame ones, dropping some. The sample consists of approximately 180,000 clones, 85% to 90% of them appearing once. Material: peripheral blood, obtained on day 0 of AZD1222 vaccination. Source of these receptors: an adult in good health. The CDR3 runs from the conserved cysteine through the conserved F or W. Fields, in order: J gene, V gene, D gene, clone size, CDR3 DNA, CDR3 protein. D genes are given only for firm matches. Only part of the rows carry a size: once, few, many, or a class if the clone is expanded.

j_call: TRBJ2-2
v_call: TRBV24-1
d_call: .
clone_size: .
cdr3_nt: TGTGCCACCAGTGGAGGGTCTGGTTCCGGGGAGCTGTTTTTT
cdr3_aa: CATSGGSGSGELFF

j_call: TRBJ1-2
v_call: TRBV7-9
d_call: .
clone_size: .
cdr3_nt: TGTGCCAGCAGCTCATTCGACAGAAACTATGGCTACACCTTC
cdr3_aa: CASSSFDRNYGYTF

j_call: TRBJ1-6
v_call: TRBV6-2/TRBV6-3
d_call: .
clone_size: .
cdr3_nt: TGTGCCAGCAGTGGGGGACCGATGAGCTCCTATAATTCACCCCTCCACTTT
cdr3_aa: CASSGGPMSSYNSPLHF

j_call: TRBJ1-5
v_call: TRBV29-1
d_call: .
clone_size: .
cdr3_nt: TGCAGCGTTGGATGGACAGCGGGTCAGCCCCAGCATTTT
cdr3_aa: CSVGWTAGQPQHF

j_call: TRBJ2-4
v_call: TRBV7-9
d_call: .
clone_size: .
cdr3_nt: TGTGCCAGCAGCTTAGTAGACGGTCTAGCCAAAAACATTCAGTACTTC
cdr3_aa: CASSLVDGLAKNIQYF

j_call: TRBJ2-2
v_call: TRBV14
d_call: .
clone_size: .
cdr3_nt: TGTGCCAGCAGCCAAGTGAGGGGGGGAACCGGGGAGCTGTTTTTT
cdr3_aa: CASSQVRGGTGELFF

j_call: TRBJ2-7
v_call: TRBV7-2
d_call: TRBD1
clone_size: few
cdr3_nt: TGTGCCAGCAGCTCGTCCGGGACAGGGCTATACGAGCAGTACTTC
cdr3_aa: CASSSSGTGLYEQYF

j_call: TRBJ2-1
v_call: TRBV6-2/TRBV6-3
d_call: .
clone_size: .
cdr3_nt: TGTGCCAGCAGTCGTCCTAGCTCCTACAATGAGCAGTTCTTC
cdr3_aa: CASSRPSSYNEQFF

j_call: TRBJ2-7
v_call: TRBV19
d_call: .
clone_size: once
cdr3_nt: TGTGCCAGTAGTATCTTGGCAGGGAGCGAGCAGTACTTC
cdr3_aa: CASSILAGSEQYF

j_call: TRBJ1-2
v_call: TRBV9
d_call: .
clone_size: .
cdr3_nt: TGTGCCAGCAGCGTAGGCCCTGCACCTAACTATGGCTACACCTTC
cdr3_aa: CASSVGPAPNYGYTF

j_call: TRBJ2-1
v_call: TRBV5-1
d_call: .
clone_size: .
cdr3_nt: TGCGCCAGCAGACATTTTAAGGACAGTGTAGGGAGTCGGTACAATGAGCAGTTCTTC
cdr3_aa: CASRHFKDSVGSRYNEQFF

j_call: TRBJ1-4
v_call: TRBV7-8
d_call: .
clone_size: .
cdr3_nt: TGTGCCAGCAGCGGCAAGCGGGACGGGGGCCGTGAAAAACTGTTTTTT
cdr3_aa: CASSGKRDGGREKLFF

j_call: TRBJ2-5
v_call: TRBV27
d_call: .
clone_size: .
cdr3_nt: TGTGCCTCCGGGAGGGGGCGTACCCCGAAAGAGACCCAGTACTTC
cdr3_aa: CASGRGRTPKETQYF

j_call: TRBJ1-6
v_call: TRBV27
d_call: TRBD1
clone_size: .
cdr3_nt: TGTGCCAGCAGCGGACAGGATTCACCCCTCCACTTT
cdr3_aa: CASSGQDSPLHF

j_call: TRBJ2-1
v_call: TRBV7-2
d_call: .
clone_size: .
cdr3_nt: TGTGCCAGCAGCTTAGAGTGGTGGAAGCAGTTCTTC
cdr3_aa: CASSLEWWKQFF

j_call: TRBJ1-1
v_call: TRBV5-4
d_call: .
clone_size: .
cdr3_nt: TGTGCCAGCAGCTTGAGGACTCGAGGCGAAGCTTTCTTT
cdr3_aa: CASSLRTRGEAFF

j_call: TRBJ1-2
v_call: TRBV4-3
d_call: TRBD1
clone_size: .
cdr3_nt: TGCGCCAGCAGCCAAGATCTAGTGGCAGGGGGAGGGTATGGCTACACCTTC
cdr3_aa: CASSQDLVAGGGYGYTF

j_call: TRBJ1-1
v_call: TRBV6-1
d_call: .
clone_size: .
cdr3_nt: TGTGCCAGCAGTGAAGTAGGAGCGAACACTGAAGCTTTCTTT
cdr3_aa: CASSEVGANTEAFF

j_call: TRBJ2-3
v_call: TRBV7-6
d_call: .
clone_size: .
cdr3_nt: TGTGCCAGCAGCTTACGTATAGCGGCTAGCACAGATACGCAGTATTTT
cdr3_aa: CASSLRIAASTDTQYF

j_call: TRBJ1-2
v_call: TRBV25-1
d_call: .
clone_size: few
cdr3_nt: TGTGCCAGCAGTGAATTCGGTGAGAGAGGCTACACCTTC
cdr3_aa: CASSEFGERGYTF

j_call: TRBJ2-1
v_call: TRBV7-6
d_call: TRBD1
clone_size: .
cdr3_nt: TGTGCCAGCAGCTTAGGGGACGACAGGGTCTACAATGAGCAGTTCTTC
cdr3_aa: CASSLGDDRVYNEQFF

j_call: TRBJ2-7
v_call: TRBV7-3
d_call: TRBD1
clone_size: .
cdr3_nt: TGTGCCAGCAGCTTAAGTGGGGGACAGGGCTACGAGCAGTACTTC
cdr3_aa: CASSLSGGQGYEQYF

j_call: TRBJ1-3
v_call: TRBV18
d_call: TRBD1
clone_size: .
cdr3_nt: TGTGCCAGCTCACCGGGGGACAGTCCAAACACCATATATTTT
cdr3_aa: CASSPGDSPNTIYF

j_call: TRBJ2-3
v_call: TRBV9
d_call: .
clone_size: once
cdr3_nt: TGTGCCAGCAGCGTAGACGGGAGCACAGATACGCAGTATTTT
cdr3_aa: CASSVDGSTDTQYF

j_call: TRBJ1-5
v_call: TRBV6-5
d_call: TRBD1
clone_size: .
cdr3_nt: TGTGCCAGCAGCAGGGGGGGGGTGGATCAGCCCCAGCATTTT
cdr3_aa: CASSRGGVDQPQHF

j_call: TRBJ2-7
v_call: TRBV7-9
d_call: .
clone_size: .
cdr3_nt: TGTGCCAGCAGCTTAGTTGGGGGATCCTACGAGCAGTACTTC
cdr3_aa: CASSLVGGSYEQYF

j_call: TRBJ1-3
v_call: TRBV6-1
d_call: .
clone_size: .
cdr3_nt: TGTGCCAGCAGTGAAGTGGGAATTTCTGGAAACACCATATATTTT
cdr3_aa: CASSEVGISGNTIYF

j_call: TRBJ2-1
v_call: TRBV9
d_call: .
clone_size: .
cdr3_nt: TGTGCCAGCAGCGTCGCTATCGCCAACAATGAGCAGTTCTTC
cdr3_aa: CASSVAIANNEQFF

j_call: TRBJ2-2
v_call: TRBV7-3
d_call: .
clone_size: .
cdr3_nt: TGTGCCAGCAGCCCCGAGGGGTGGGACACCGGGGAGCTGTTTTTT
cdr3_aa: CASSPEGWDTGELFF

j_call: TRBJ1-4
v_call: TRBV6-1
d_call: TRBD1
clone_size: .
cdr3_nt: TGTGCCAGCAGTGCCCTCGCAGGGGGGGCAACTAATGAAAAACTGTTTTTT
cdr3_aa: CASSALAGGATNEKLFF

j_call: TRBJ1-2
v_call: TRBV6-1
d_call: TRBD1
clone_size: .
cdr3_nt: TGTGCCAGCAGTGAACCCGACAGGGATCTTTATGGCTACACCTTC
cdr3_aa: CASSEPDRDLYGYTF

j_call: TRBJ2-2
v_call: TRBV30
d_call: .
clone_size: .
cdr3_nt: TGTGCCTGGAGAAGGGACGAACAATGGCGGGAGCTGTTTTTT
cdr3_aa: CAWRRDEQWRELFF

j_call: TRBJ2-5
v_call: TRBV15
d_call: .
clone_size: .
cdr3_nt: TGTGCCACCAGCAGAGAGGGGAGGCAGGGAGGGACCCAGTACTTC
cdr3_aa: CATSREGRQGGTQYF

j_call: TRBJ2-7
v_call: TRBV19
d_call: .
clone_size: few
cdr3_nt: TGTGCCAGTAGTCCCGTCGGCAGACCTTGGGAGCAGTACTTC
cdr3_aa: CASSPVGRPWEQYF

j_call: TRBJ1-4
v_call: TRBV19
d_call: TRBD1
clone_size: .
cdr3_nt: TGTGCCAGTAGTACCGGGACAGCAAATGAAAAACTGTTTTTT
cdr3_aa: CASSTGTANEKLFF

j_call: TRBJ1-4
v_call: TRBV15
d_call: .
clone_size: .
cdr3_nt: TGTGCCACCAGCAGAGATGGAGAAAATGAAAAACTGTTTTTT
cdr3_aa: CATSRDGENEKLFF